Listed below are T cell receptor beta chains from one sample, sequenced in a study of T-cell reconstitution after alpha-beta-depleted transplantation in children. TCRdb re-called the PCR reads with MiXCR, one entry per CDR3 protein. The table includes around 240,000 distinct CDR3 sequences, around 9.7% detected once. The sample in question was PBMCs from the stem cell graft donor, obtained from the stem cell graft. Every receptor here comes from a human donor who donated a stem cell graft to a child with SCID. Each CDR3 is given with its conserved first and last residue. Each record gives: D gene, J gene, V gene, clone size, CDR3 DNA, CDR3 protein. D genes are given only for firm matches. A clone size is listed for some rows: how often the clone was seen (once, few, many), or a class if it is expanded.

d_gene: TRBD2; j_gene: TRBJ2-1; v_gene: TRBV12-3/TRBV12-4; abundance: NA; CDR3nt: TGTGCCAGCAGCTTAGCGGGGGGATCCTCCAATGAGCAGTTCTTC; CDR3aa: CASSLAGGSSNEQFF
d_gene: TRBD1; j_gene: TRBJ2-1; v_gene: TRBV20-1; abundance: many; CDR3nt: TGCAGTGCTATGGGACAGGGGCCGGGTGAGCAGTTCTTC; CDR3aa: CSAMGQGPGEQFF
d_gene: NA; j_gene: TRBJ2-3; v_gene: TRBV20-1; abundance: many; CDR3nt: TGCAGTGCTAGAGTTTGGGGTGATCGTGGCACAGATACGCAGTATTTT; CDR3aa: CSARVWGDRGTDTQYF
d_gene: NA; j_gene: TRBJ2-3; v_gene: TRBV6-4; abundance: few; CDR3nt: TGTGCCAGCAGCCCCCTTCCGGGGGCGGCAGATACGCAGTATTTT; CDR3aa: CASSPLPGAADTQYF
d_gene: NA; j_gene: TRBJ1-6; v_gene: TRBV3-1; abundance: many; CDR3nt: TGTGCCAGCACCTCAGAAGGGGGAGGGGGCTCCTATAATTCACCCCTCCACTTT; CDR3aa: CASTSEGGGGSYNSPLHF
d_gene: TRBD1; j_gene: TRBJ1-4; v_gene: TRBV7-2; abundance: NA; CDR3nt: TGTGCCAGCAGCTTGGACAGGGGAAATGAAAAACTGTTTTTT; CDR3aa: CASSLDRGNEKLFF
d_gene: TRBD1; j_gene: TRBJ1-2; v_gene: TRBV5-1; abundance: many; CDR3nt: TGCGCCAGCAGCTCCTCTGGACAGGGAGGTTACACCTTC; CDR3aa: CASSSSGQGGYTF
d_gene: NA; j_gene: TRBJ2-3; v_gene: TRBV7-7; abundance: few; CDR3nt: TGTGCCAGCAGCAAGTCTCCACTTTCCACAGATACGCAGTATTTT; CDR3aa: CASSKSPLSTDTQYF
d_gene: NA; j_gene: TRBJ1-5; v_gene: TRBV6-1; abundance: many; CDR3nt: TGTGCCAGCATAGGCGTGGGGGGCTATCAGCCCCAGCATTTT; CDR3aa: CASIGVGGYQPQHF
d_gene: NA; j_gene: TRBJ1-2; v_gene: TRBV20-1; abundance: many; CDR3nt: TGCAGTGCTCCGGACGGGCCGGGCATAGGCTACACCTTC; CDR3aa: CSAPDGPGIGYTF
d_gene: TRBD1; j_gene: TRBJ1-5; v_gene: TRBV20-1; abundance: NA; CDR3nt: TGCAGTGCGGATCCGACCGGGACAGGCAATCAGCCCCAGCATTTT; CDR3aa: CSADPTGTGNQPQHF
d_gene: TRBD1; j_gene: TRBJ2-1; v_gene: TRBV7-8; abundance: many; CDR3nt: TGTGCCAGCAGCCCTTCGGGACAGGACTACAATGAGCAGTTCTTC; CDR3aa: CASSPSGQDYNEQFF
d_gene: NA; j_gene: TRBJ1-2; v_gene: TRBV5-1; abundance: many; CDR3nt: TGCGCCAGCAGCCTAGGGGTGCCACGGTGGAATGGCTACACCTTC; CDR3aa: CASSLGVPRWNGYTF